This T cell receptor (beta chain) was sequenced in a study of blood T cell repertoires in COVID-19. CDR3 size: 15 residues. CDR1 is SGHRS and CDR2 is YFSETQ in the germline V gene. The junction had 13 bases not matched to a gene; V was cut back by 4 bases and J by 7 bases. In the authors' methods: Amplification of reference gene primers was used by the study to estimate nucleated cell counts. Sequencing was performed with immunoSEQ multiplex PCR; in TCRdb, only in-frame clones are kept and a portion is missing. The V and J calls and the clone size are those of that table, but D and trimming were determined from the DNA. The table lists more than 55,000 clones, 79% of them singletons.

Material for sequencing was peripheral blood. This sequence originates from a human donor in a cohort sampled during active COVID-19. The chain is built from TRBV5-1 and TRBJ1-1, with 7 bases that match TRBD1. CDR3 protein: CASSPRGMAPNEAFF. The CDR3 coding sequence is TGCGCCAGCAGCCCCAGGGGGATGGCGCCGAATGAAGCTTTCTTT.